This T cell receptor (beta chain) was captured in a study of blood T cell repertoires in COVID-19. Sequencing used immunoSEQ multiplex PCR; TCRdb keeps in-frame clones, though not all of them. The profile covers about 530,000 clones, with 85% to 90% appearing a single time and roughly 7.3% taken by the ten largest. Seattle's enrolled individuals joined amid active infection and were then monitored longitudinally. CDR1 and CDR2 (germline): SGDLS, YYNGEE. The CDR3 has 16 amino acids. The J segment lost 5 bases and the V segment lost 4 bases, leaving 13 bases of the junction unmatched. The source of this sequence is a woman in her 50s with COVID-19, enrolled during active disease. The chain has TRBV9 and TRBJ2-5; 8 bases fit TRBD2. The source material was peripheral blood. DNA for the CDR3: TGTGCCAGCAGCCTCTTTTCGGGGGGGCGTCGGGAGACCCAGTACTTC. This gives the protein CASSLFSGGRRETQYF.